This T cell receptor beta chain was identified during a study of blood T cells in healthy people across ages (dated by TCRdb to between 2015 and 2016). Regarding the research as a whole: Template switching captured roughly one uniquely barcoded TCR beta cDNA molecule per two T cells in model experiments. To avoid experimental bias, donors of different ages were distributed randomly across sequencing lanes. Donors were grouped into four age groups: young (average about 15 years), middle-aged (around 39), aged (around 62) and long-lived (around 80). Age-related changes in TCR beta repertoire diversity were measured in the study by deep sequencing normalized with unique cDNA molecular identifiers. Two additional independent replicas of 1 million unique cDNA reads from the same blood draw were analyzed for two donors (one aged 18 to 29 and one aged 80 or older). Paper-wide results and their limitations: Estimates of total diversity based on one million sequenced T cells were considered lower bounds and underestimates. Donor CMV infection status was unknown, potentially confounding age-related changes in expanded clonotypes. As age increased, observed TCR beta diversity per million T cells dropped in a roughly linear way, and a significant reduction was already evident by age about 40. Conclusive comparison of naive and antigen-experienced compartments was prevented by the profiling of bulk unsorted PBMCs. Observed TCR beta diversity correlated strongly with the percentage of naive T cells measured by flow cytometry. Compared with the aged group, the long-lived group had more naive CD4+ T cells, fewer expanded clones and increased TCR diversity, suggesting age selection.

The germline V gene (reference sequence) provides CDR1 DFQATT and CDR2 SNEGSKA. Germline trimming amounts to 3 bases on V and 0 bases on J, with 4 as the count of junction bases outside the gene matches. Taken from cysteine to phenylalanine, the CDR3 has 17 residues. The sequence is cut down to CDR3 DNA, 51 bases in frame from base 1. Donors were 30 to 45 systemically healthy Caucasian individuals from Russia aged roughly 6 to 100 years. Around 10 milliliters of peripheral blood were drawn from each donor into EDTA-treated Vacutainer tubes. Ficoll-Paque density-gradient centrifugation was used to isolate PBMCs, with at least 7 million per sample. Trizol reagent was used to extract total RNA from PBMCs, with at least 5.5 micrograms per sample. The percentages of naive CD45RAhigh/CD27high T cells were determined by flow cytometry on a PBMC aliquot from every donor. The library was generated by 5' RACE. The sequencer was an Illumina HiSeq 2500. A second PCR of about 6 to 11 cycles was performed with a sample-barcoded 5' primer and a J-beta primer mix. A template-switch 5' adaptor carrying 12 random nucleotides introduced a unique molecular identifier onto each TCR beta cDNA molecule. Each sample yielded at least 2.5 million CDR3-containing paired-end reads. First-strand cDNA was synthesized from all RNA with the Mint cDNA synthesis kit, primed by a TRBC-specific oligonucleotide. Following uracil-DNA glycosylase treatment, a first 18-cycle PCR with universal primers M1SS and BC2_uni_R was performed on all cDNA. As for the original processing: Normalization of each sample was performed by random selection of 1 million high-quality reads, each carrying a distinct molecular identifier. Instead of being binned into consensus sequences, reads with shared molecular identifiers were discarded. MiTCR, run with a Q25 quality threshold and the strictest error-elimination algorithm, handled CDR3 identification, clonotype clustering and error correction. A nonparametric unseen species model using Euler transformation provided a lower-bound estimate of total TCR beta diversity. Starting from the raw public reads, TCRdb applied fastp trimming at Q25, assembled clones with MiXCR and retained in-frame beta chains. Identical CDR3 protein sequences are pooled into one entry, listed with their most common genes and DNA. The V and J calls here are based on TCRdb, not the publication. Here the sample has hundreds of thousands of distinct CDR3 sequences; roughly 64% occur a single time. The ten largest clones add up to about 20% of the sample.

As for this clonotype: It lacks a known antigen. No quality values exist for individual bases; no much larger clone is one base distant.

The sequence derives from a man aged 25-45 years in good health. The specimen was blood. The rearrangement combines TRBV20-1 with TRBJ2-1; 14 nucleotides in the junction match TRBD2. The DNA is TGCAGTGCTAGGGCTGGGACTAGCGGGAGCTCCTACAATGAGCAGTTCTTC. It is translated as CSARAGTSGSSYNEQFF.